The sequence of this T cell receptor beta chain was determined in a study of blood T cell repertoires in COVID-19. Study in general: The study drew acute and convalescent COVID-19 samples from the United States, Italy and Spain.

TCRdb's table, derived via immunoSEQ multiplex PCR, lists solely in-frame clones and lacks some. Of hundreds of thousands of clones in the sample, 87% are singletons; the top ten hold roughly 2%. Participants were aged 18 to 89 years from roughly 26 US areas. Cohorts were determined from participant-reported clinical history. Germline V lookup: CDR1 MDHEN, CDR2 SYDVKM. J lost 2 bases, V lost 6 bases, and 10 bases had no gene match. CDR3 length equals 16 residues. The chain links TRBV28 to TRBJ2-1, with TRBD1 identical over 7 bases. Material for sequencing was PBMCs or T cells enriched from blood (not recorded which). This clonotype was obtained from a woman aged 18-29 years with acute COVID-19. The CDR3 nucleotides are TGTGCCAGCAGACGCACGACAGGGTCTGCCTACAATGAGCAGTTCTTC. Its protein is CASRRTTGSAYNEQFF.